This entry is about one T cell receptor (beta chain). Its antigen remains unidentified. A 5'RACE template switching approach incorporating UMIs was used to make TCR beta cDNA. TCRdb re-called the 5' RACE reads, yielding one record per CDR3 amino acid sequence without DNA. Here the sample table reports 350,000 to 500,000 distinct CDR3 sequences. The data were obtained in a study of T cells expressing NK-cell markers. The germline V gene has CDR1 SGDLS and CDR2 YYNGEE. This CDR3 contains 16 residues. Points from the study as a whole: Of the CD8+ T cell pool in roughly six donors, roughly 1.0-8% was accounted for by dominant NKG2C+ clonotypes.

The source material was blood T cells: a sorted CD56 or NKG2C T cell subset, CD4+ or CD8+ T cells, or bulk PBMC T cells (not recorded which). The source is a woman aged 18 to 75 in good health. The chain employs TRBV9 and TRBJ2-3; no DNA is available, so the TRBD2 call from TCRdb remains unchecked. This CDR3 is CASSLPSGGPSDTQYF.